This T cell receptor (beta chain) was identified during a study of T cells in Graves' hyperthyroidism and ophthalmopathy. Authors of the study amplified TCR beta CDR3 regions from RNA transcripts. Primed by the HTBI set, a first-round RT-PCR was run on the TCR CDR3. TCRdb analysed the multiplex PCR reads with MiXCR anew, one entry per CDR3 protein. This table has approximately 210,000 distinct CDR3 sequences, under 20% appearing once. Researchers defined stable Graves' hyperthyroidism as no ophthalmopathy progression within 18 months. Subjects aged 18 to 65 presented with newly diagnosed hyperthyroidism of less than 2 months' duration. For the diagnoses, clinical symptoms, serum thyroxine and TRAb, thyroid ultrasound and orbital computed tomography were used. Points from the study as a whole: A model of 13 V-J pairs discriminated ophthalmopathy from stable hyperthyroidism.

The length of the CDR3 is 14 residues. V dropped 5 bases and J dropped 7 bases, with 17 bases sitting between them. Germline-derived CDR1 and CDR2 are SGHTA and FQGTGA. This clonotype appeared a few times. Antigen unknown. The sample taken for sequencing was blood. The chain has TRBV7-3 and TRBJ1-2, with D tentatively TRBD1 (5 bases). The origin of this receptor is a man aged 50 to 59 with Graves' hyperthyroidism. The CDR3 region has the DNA TGTGCCAGCAGCCGGGGACTCGGGCAGGGTGGCTACACCTTC. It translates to CASSRGLGQGGYTF.